This T cell receptor beta chain was obtained from a study of T cell repertoires in cytomegalovirus infection. Across the study: Public TCR beta signatures marked donors with CMV infection and the matching HLA.

CDR1 is SNHLY, CDR2 FYNNEI, per germline. V was shortened by 6 bases and J by 3 bases, with 9 bases between the two germline ends. The CDR3 runs 12 residues. This clonotype occurred a few times. The target antigen is unknown. MiXCR, run by TCRdb on the reads, gives a single entry per CDR3 protein. The data hold 150,000 to 200,000 distinct CDR3 sequences, with roughly 9.8% observed a single time. Findings and limits, study-wide: The cumulative frequency of public TCR beta families identified carriers of CMV plus the relevant HLA. HLA-C-restricted CMV-specific TCR beta clonotypes prevailed in the ex vivo response.

Specimen: PBMCs. This chain connects TRBV2 to TRBJ2-7; possibly TRBD1 for D (5 bases). The source is a human donor in good health (CMV status not recorded). Some clones in this sample may be carry-over from other donors' samples. The CDR3 coding sequence is TGTGCCAGCAGGGGGCGCGTCTACGAGCAGTACTTC. Amino acids: CASRGRVYEQYF.